Following are 23 T cell receptor beta chains from one sample sequenced in a study of CXCR3-negative and CXCR3-positive naive CD8 T cells. Regarding the study as a whole: More hydrophobic TRB CDR3s were found in CXCR3-positive naive cells than in CXCR3-negative naive cells.

Researchers prepared the TRB cDNA libraries using 5' RACE with UMI labels. TCRdb re-called the 5' RACE reads, yielding one record per CDR3 amino acid sequence without DNA. Seen in this sample are about 63,000 distinct CDR3 sequences; the ten most common clones hold 4.8%. Their recognized antigens are unknown. The sample was naive CXCR3+ CD8+ T cells from blood. Specified subset: CD45RO-CCR7+CD27+CD95- naive CD8+ T cells expressing CXCR3 (TNR3+). These receptors all come from a human donor in good health. Some clones in this sample may be carry-over from other donors' samples.

CDR3 protein: CASSSSGGAGELFF. The chain links TRBV6-4 to TRBJ2-2; without DNA, the TCRdb call of TRBD2 cannot be checked. The length of the CDR3 is 14 residues. Germline V CDR1 and CDR2: MRHNA, SNTAGT.

The gene calls are TRBV6-6 and TRBJ1-3. The CDR3 runs 15 residues. The germline gives CDR1 MNHNY, CDR2 SVGAGI (reference sequence). CDR3 loop: CASSYPGVEGNTIYF.

The chain links TRBV3-1 to TRBJ1-1. Germline V gene data show CDR1 as LGHDT and CDR2 as YNNKEL (reference sequence). This CDR3 is built from 15 residues. CDR3 loop: CASSPERGLNTEAFF.

The V and J genes are TRBV29-1 and TRBJ2-1. The V gene's germline CDR1 is SQVTM and CDR2 ANQGSEA. The CDR3 totals 14 residues. The CDR3: CSVEGHHSYNEQFF.

The rearrangement links TRBV7-3 to TRBJ2-5; the TCRdb D gene call, TRBD2, has no DNA to confirm it. This CDR3 spans 16 amino acids. Germline assignment: CDR1 SGHTA and CDR2 FQGTGA. The CDR3 region is CASSLLDAGGRETQYF. The whole variable domain, remainder taken from reference TRBV7-3 and TRBJ2-5, is GAGVSQTPSNKVTEKGKYVELRCDPISGHTALYWYRQSLGQGPEFLIYFQGTGAADDSGLPNDRFFAVRPEGSVSTLKIQRTERGDSAVYLCASSLLDAGGRETQYFGPGTRLLVL.

The genes are TRBV9 and TRBJ2-1; the D gene TCRdb calls, TRBD2, cannot be checked with no DNA. The CDR3 consists of 14 residues. Germline CDR1 and CDR2: SGDLS and YYNGEE. The CDR3 sequence: CASSDSGSGNEQFF.

The chain carries TRBV7-3 and TRBJ1-1; no DNA is available, so the TRBD1 call from TCRdb remains unchecked. Germline loops: CDR1 SGHTA, CDR2 FQGTGA. There are 16 residues in the CDR3. This CDR3 reads CASSPFKTGGETEAFF.

The rearrangement links TRBV7-6 to TRBJ2-2. This CDR3 region has 16 residues. CDR1 and CDR2 from the germline V gene are SGHVS and FNYEAQ. The CDR3 loop is CASSSDYNSNTGELFF.

The V call is TRBV12-3 or TRBV12-4, the J call TRBJ1-1; the D call of TRBD1 rests on TCRdb alone, since no DNA is present to check it. This CDR3 has 13 residues. The CDR3 region is CASSPGGLSEAFF.

This chain uses TRBV29-1 with TRBJ2-1; as DNA is missing, the TRBD1 call by TCRdb cannot be tested. Looked up from germline, CDR1 is SQVTM and CDR2 is ANQGSEA. The CDR3 is made up of 15 amino acids. The CDR3 sequence is CSVVRRTTGMNEQFF.

The rearrangement links TRBV4-3 to TRBJ1-1; lacking DNA, the TRBD1 call made by TCRdb goes unchecked. The CDR3 sequence is 14 residues long. Germline V CDR1 and CDR2: LGHNA, YSLEER. The chain's CDR3 is CASNTRGLNTEAFF.

The V call is TRBV15, the J call TRBJ2-7. In germline, CDR1 is LNHNV, CDR2 YYDKDF (reference sequence). The CDR3 totals 14 residues. CDR3 loop: CATAQYRGSYEQYF.

The genes are TRBV7-2 and TRBJ2-2; absent DNA, TCRdb's TRBD1 call cannot be checked. The CDR3 totals 16 residues. Germline loops: CDR1 SGHTA, CDR2 FQGNSA. The CDR3: CASSLAGQGPTGELFF.

The gene calls are TRBV29-1 and TRBJ2-7; TCRdb calls TRBD1, which cannot be checked without DNA. This CDR3 is built from 13 residues. Per the germline V gene, CDR1 is SQVTM and CDR2 is ANQGSEA. The CDR3 region is CSVEEDDSYEQYF.

The CDR3 here is CSVEVRGTEAFF. The chain combines TRBV29-1 with TRBJ1-1. CDR3 length equals 12 residues. The germline gives CDR1 SQVTM, CDR2 ANQGSEA.

The chain employs TRBV29-1 and TRBJ2-1; checking the TCRdb D call of TRBD1 is not possible without DNA. CDR1 SQVTM and CDR2 ANQGSEA come from the germline V gene. The CDR3 covers 14 residues. CDR3 sequence reads: CSVDPGLGANEQFF.

The rearrangement uses TRBV10-3 and TRBJ2-7; the TCRdb D gene call, TRBD1, has no DNA to confirm it. Germline CDR1 reads ENHRY; CDR2 reads SYGVKD. This CDR3 has 13 residues. The CDR3 loop reads CAISGGDRYEQYF.

V is TRBV6-2 or TRBV6-3 and J is TRBJ2-3; TCRdb returns TRBD1, unconfirmable since there is no DNA. The V gene's germline CDR1 is MNHEY and CDR2 SVGEGT. The CDR3 is 15 residues long. CDR3 sequence: CASSYKGWSADTQYF.

The genes are TRBV20-1 and TRBJ2-1. Germline-derived CDR1 and CDR2 are DFQATT and SNEGSKA (reference sequence). The CDR3 loop spans 13 amino acids. This CDR3 is CSARAASIYEQFF.

The rearrangement uses TRBV7-9 and TRBJ2-5. CDR3 length equals 11 residues. Germline V gene sequence: CDR1 SEHNR, CDR2 FQNEAQ (reference sequence). CDR3 sequence: CASSLLETQYF.

V usage is TRBV28 and J usage is TRBJ2-5; TCRdb proposes TRBD1, but this gene call is untestable without DNA. The CDR3 is made up of 13 amino acids. The germline V gene encodes CDR1 MDHEN and CDR2 SYDVKM. The chain's CDR3 is CATLMGQQETQYF.

This chain joins TRBV15 and TRBJ2-3. This CDR3 has 16 amino acids. Germline-derived CDR1 and CDR2 are LNHNV and YYDKDF (reference sequence). The CDR3 region is CATSRGDGDGTDTQYF.

CDR3: CSVDIGSGANVLTF. V and J are TRBV29-1 and TRBJ2-6. This CDR3 comprises 14 residues. The germline gives CDR1 SQVTM, CDR2 ANQGSEA. Variable domain in full (rest from reference TRBV29-1 and TRBJ2-6): SAVISQKPSRDICQRGTSLTIQCQVDSQVTMMFWYRQQPGQSLTLIATANQGSEATYESGFVIDKFPISRPNLTFSTLTVSNMSPEDSSIYLCSVDIGSGANVLTFGAGSRLTVL.